The table lists the clone carrying this T cell receptor beta chain with many counts. Its antigen is unknown. TCRdb recomputed calls from the multiplex PCR reads with MiXCR, one row per CDR3 protein. The table records around 70,000 distinct CDR3 sequences, less than 45% of them present only once. The data originate from a study of breast tumors, draining lymph nodes, adjacent tissues. Findings and limits, study-wide: Tumor repertoires ranked between lymph nodes and nontumor tissue in diversity, with V and J gene preferences. That most tumor T cells come from lymph nodes remained unproven. The data were judged consistent with most tumor T cells coming from lymph node and expanding in tumor. Luminal-like breast cancer showed significantly higher tumor–nontumor repertoire similarity than basal-like.

The CDR3 loop spans 18 amino acids. V shed 2 bases and J shed 3 bases, with 26 bases lying between them. The germline CDR1 and CDR2 sequences are DFQATT and SNEGSKA (reference sequence). The V call is TRBV20-1, the J call TRBJ2-7, with D maybe TRBD1 (5 bases). The origin of this receptor is a female donor with breast cancer. Some clones in this sample may be carry-over from other donors' samples. Specimen: breast tumor tissue. For the CDR3, the DNA is TGCAGTGCTAGACCAGATAGGGGTGGACAAAACAAGCTCTACGAGCAGTACTTC. As protein: CSARPDRGGQNKLYEQYF.